These 10 T cell receptor beta chains share one sample of origin, sequenced in a study of OX40 agonist ivuxolimab in advanced cancers. Here immunoSEQ multiplex PCR was the method, and the copy in TCRdb shows in-frame clones only, minus some. Among about 79,000 clones listed, around 85% were seen once. Sequences were derived from CD4+ or CD8+ T cells sorted from blood, sampled in a trial of the OX40 agonist ivuxolimab. The receptors come from an adult with an advanced solid tumor such as melanoma, head and neck, liver or kidney cancer.

The CDR3 nucleotides read TGTGCCAGCAGTAAGGGTGCCTTAGGGGATGAGCAGTTCTTC. Its translation is CASSKGALGDEQFF. This chain uses TRBV7-3 with TRBJ2-1, with a weak D call TRBD1 (5 bases). CDR1 and CDR2 from the germline V gene are SGHTA and FQGTGA. The V and J ends lost 6 bases and 8 bases respectively, with 17 bases between them. The CDR3 is 14 amino acids.

The rearrangement uses TRBV18 and TRBJ2-5; TRBD2 aligns across 8 bases. This CDR3 contains 14 residues. Trimming removed 6 bases from V and 2 bases from J; junction bases left unmatched: 5. Per the germline V gene, CDR1 is KGHSH and CDR2 is LQKENI. The CDR3 region is CASSYTSGQETQYF. In DNA, the CDR3 is TGTGCCAGCTCGTACACTAGCGGTCAAGAGACCCAGTACTTC.

The chain combines TRBV19 with TRBJ2-3, with a weak D call TRBD1 (5 bases). Trimming left V 5 bases short and J 2 bases short, with 14 bases between. The CDR3 extends over 15 amino acids. The germline gives CDR1 LNHDA, CDR2 SQIVND (reference sequence). The CDR3 DNA reads as TGTGCCAGTAGTCCTCAGGGCCTATCCACAGATACGCAGTATTTT. It is translated as CASSPQGLSTDTQYF.

V usage is TRBV5-6 and J usage is TRBJ2-7; a weak D match, TRBD1 (7 bases). Trimming removed 4 bases from V and 1 base from J, with 21 bases in between. CDR3 length equals 17 residues. In germline, CDR1 is SGHDT, CDR2 YYEEEE. The CDR3 bases are TGTGCCAGCAGCCTTAGAACACAGGGGAGGTGGTCCTACGAGCAGTACTTC. It translates to CASSLRTQGRWSYEQYF.

Of note for this clone: Sequence at one end of the junction differs from germline and may be a read error. The V gene is TRBV7-9, the J gene TRBJ2-1; 7 bases match TRBD1. Germline V lookup: CDR1 SEHNR, CDR2 FQNEAQ (reference sequence). The CDR3 length is 17 residues. CDR3 sequence: CASSLARTGPVFHEQFF. The CDR3 nucleotides are TGTGCCAGCAGTTTAGCCAGGACAGGCCCAGTTTTCCATGAGCAGTTCTTC.

The CDR3 DNA is TGCGCCAGCAGTGAAGAGACAGGTGATGCCTACGAGCAGTACTTC. Protein sequence: CASSEETGDAYEQYF. The chain combines TRBV10-1 with TRBJ2-7, with D tentatively TRBD1 (6 bases). The CDR3 runs 15 residues. Germline lookup yields CDR1 WNHNN and CDR2 SYGVQD (reference sequence). V lost 3 bases and J 2 bases, leaving 14 bases between the germline ends.

As regards this clone: One junction end does not reproduce the germline sequence, and a read error may be involved. The chain is built from TRBV19 and TRBJ1-5, with D unresolved. This CDR3 has 13 amino acids. Germline lookup yields CDR1 LNHDA and CDR2 SQIVND (reference sequence). The CDR3 DNA reads as TGTGCAAGTAGTGTTGCCGATAATCAGCCCCAGCATTTT. Translation gives CASSVADNQPQHF.

The chain combines TRBV11-2 with TRBJ2-3; tentative D call: TRBD2 (6 bases). This CDR3 spans 14 amino acids. V lost 5 bases and J lost 9, with 18 bases in between. Germline V gene data show CDR1 as SGHAT and CDR2 as FQNNGV. The CDR3 DNA is TGTGCCAGCAGCATCCAGGGACTCTCGAGGACGCAGTATTTT. This codes for CASSIQGLSRTQYF.

This clone was seen a few times. The chain carries TRBV11-2 and TRBJ1-1; no reliable D call. The CDR3 runs to 16 residues. Germline V CDR1 and CDR2: SGHAT, FQNNGV. Trimming took 1 base from V and 4 from J, leaving 16 bases between them. The CDR3 DNA sequence: TGTGCCAGCAGCTTAGGGGGATTTGTGGGTAGCACTGAAGCTTTCTTT. Protein product: CASSLGGFVGSTEAFF.

The chain is built from TRBV7-9 and TRBJ2-6; 8 bases fit TRBD1. The germline V gene encodes CDR1 SEHNR and CDR2 FQNEAQ (reference sequence). V shed 5 bases and J 13 bases; nucleotides not matched to a gene: 10. CDR3 length: 14 amino acids. The CDR3 is CASSQTDRAIVLTF. DNA for the CDR3: TGTGCCAGCAGCCAGACGGACAGGGCTATAGTCCTGACTTTC.